Given below is one T cell receptor beta chain in context. Its antigen is unidentified. Measured with immunoSEQ multiplex PCR; TCRdb has only the in-frame clones, and not every one. The sample consists of over 120,000 clones, about three quarters of them appearing once. The data were obtained in a study of cytotoxic CD8 clonotypes in ibrutinib-treated CLL. General study results and limits: The study found clonality rose at ibrutinib response, then fell toward baseline at progression.

The CDR3 spans 14 residues. V lost 6 bases to trimming and J lost 2 bases, with 12 bases between them. Germline V gene data show CDR1 as MDHEN and CDR2 as SYDVKM. The sequences come from PBMCs, collected after 24 months of ibrutinib treatment. The TCR originated in a human donor with chronic lymphocytic leukemia. The rearrangement links TRBV28 to TRBJ2-3; the D gene is possibly TRBD1 (6 bases). The CDR3 DNA reads TGTGCCAGCAGGGGGACACAACCCACAGATACGCAGTATTTT. This encodes CASRGTQPTDTQYF.